The 10 T cell receptor beta chains given below trace back to one sample, sequenced in a study of human T cells and chemical hapten exposure. A single record per CDR3 protein comes from TCRdb applying MiXCR to the RACE reads. The table lists roughly 180,000 distinct CDR3 sequences, around 24% of them singletons. Time point reported: patch test 1, 2 weeks after DPC sensitization. The treatment is: therapeutic diphenylcyclopropenone sensitization with weekly scalp DPC. Sequences were derived from whole blood, sampled in connection with sensitization to the hapten diphenylcyclopropenone (DPC). Receptor source: a woman between 45 and 60 years old with alopecia areata. Some clones in this sample may be carry-over from other donors' samples.

The V and J genes are TRBV6-5 and TRBJ1-6; D unclear. The CDR3 consists of 14 residues. V was trimmed by 4 bases and J by 11 bases, leaving 15 bases between them. Germline assignment: CDR1 MNHEY and CDR2 SVGAGI. DNA of the CDR3: TGTGCCAGCAGTTTGGGCAGCCAGCGTACACCCCTCCACTTT. Its translation: CASSLGSQRTPLHF.

The genes are TRBV29-1 and TRBJ1-1; D is perhaps TRBD1 (6 bases). Germline CDR1 reads SQVTM; CDR2 reads ANQGSEA. Trimming stripped 6 bases from V and 0 bases from J, with 14 bases between. This CDR3 region has 14 residues. Here the CDR3 DNA reads TGCAGCGTCTCTCGGACAGCCATGAACACTGAAGCTTTCTTT. Residues: CSVSRTAMNTEAFF.

The chain recombines TRBV6-1 with TRBJ2-1; 10 bases match TRBD2. The V segment lost 4 bases and the J segment 9 bases; nucleotides outside the gene matches: 9. In germline, CDR1 is MNHNS, CDR2 SASEGT. The CDR3 loop spans 15 amino acids. CDR3 in DNA: TGTGCCAGCAGTGCCTTGACTAGCGGGTCCCTTGAGCAGTTCTTC. Translating gives CASSALTSGSLEQFF.

This clonotype came up a few times. The J gene is TRBJ2-7, the V gene TRBV7-8; TRBD2 might be the D (5 bases). The V gene's germline CDR1 is SGHVS and CDR2 FQNEAQ. V was trimmed by 1 base and J by 0 bases, leaving 16 bases between them. CDR3 length: 17 amino acids. The CDR3 bases are TGTGCCAGCAGCTTAGTACCGGCGCGAGCGGACTCCTACGAGCAGTACTTC. It yields the protein CASSLVPARADSYEQYF.

The table lists this clonotype with a few counts. The chain couples TRBV18 to TRBJ1-2, with 11 bases matching TRBD1. The CDR3 is made up of 18 amino acids. Trimming removed 3 bases from V and 4 bases from J; junction bases left unmatched: 13. Germline loops: CDR1 KGHSH, CDR2 LQKENI. CDR3 sequence (DNA): TGTGCCAGCTCACCGATGGGACAGGGGGACCACCCCGGCTATGGCTACACCTTC. Protein: CASSPMGQGDHPGYGYTF.

This clonotype was found a few times. The CDR3 nucleotides are TGTGCCAGCAGTTGGAGGACGGACGGGGGTTTGGTGTTTTTT. Translation: CASSWRTDGGLVFF. The J gene is TRBJ1-4, the V gene TRBV28; tentatively, D is TRBD1 (5 bases). The CDR3 is made up of 14 amino acids. Trimming shortened V by 4 bases and J by 15 bases, and 21 bases separated the two germline ends. In germline, CDR1 is MDHEN, CDR2 SYDVKM.

This clonotype was seen only a few times. The chain carries TRBV20-1 and TRBJ2-7; D might be TRBD2 (5 bases). Germline V gene lookup returns CDR1 DFQATT and CDR2 SNEGSKA (reference sequence). V lost 6 bases to trimming and J lost 3 bases, with 12 bases between them. The CDR3 is 12 residues long. The CDR3 reads CSAAGANYEQYF. DNA of the CDR3: TGCAGTGCGGCGGGCGCCAACTACGAGCAGTACTTC.

This clonotype occurred many times. One junction end does not reproduce the germline sequence, and a read error may be involved. Written as DNA, the CDR3 is TGTGCCAGCAGCTTAGGGTTGAACACTGAAGCTTTCTTT. Translated: CASSLGLNTEAFF. The rearrangement links TRBV12-3 or TRBV12-4 to TRBJ1-1; D remains unclear. The CDR3 covers 13 residues.

This clonotype turned up a few times. The chain employs TRBV20-1 and TRBJ2-1; TRBD2 agrees at 13 bases. With V trimmed by 2 bases and J by 4 bases, 8 bases remained unmatched. Germline lookup yields CDR1 DFQATT and CDR2 SNEGSKA (reference sequence). The CDR3 is made up of 17 amino acids. The CDR3 here is CSARLGTSGTMYNEQFF. CDR3 in DNA: TGCAGTGCTAGACTCGGGACTAGCGGGACCATGTACAATGAGCAGTTCTTC.

The chain recombines TRBV29-1 with TRBJ2-5; D gene uncertain. This CDR3 is 13 amino acids long. V lost 4 bases and J 5 bases, leaving 14 bases between the germline ends. Germline V gives CDR1 SQVTM, CDR2 ANQGSEA. This chain's CDR3 is CSVGSSGSETQYF. The CDR3, as DNA: TGCAGCGTTGGGTCGAGTGGCTCGGAGACCCAGTACTTC.